The subject of this entry is one T cell receptor (beta chain). In the study's own analysis: Scientists estimated how many nucleated cells there were by amplifying reference gene primers. Libraries were prepared by immunoSEQ multiplex PCR; TCRdb keeps only in-frame clonotypes and omits some of them. D and trimming were read from the DNA, whereas the V and J calls and clone size are those reported in that table. This sample has about 130,000 clones, with about 81% found just once. This sample was included in a study of blood T cell repertoires in COVID-19. Study information: Sites across the United States, Italy and Spain contributed samples from acute and convalescent COVID-19.

The V and J ends lost 6 bases and 4 bases, in that order; junction bases with no gene match: 1. The CDR3 covers 14 residues. Germline V CDR1 and CDR2: LNHDA, SQIVND (reference sequence). The sequencing input was peripheral blood. The chain is built from TRBV19 and TRBJ2-3; 13 bases agree with TRBD2. The clonotype was recovered from a woman aged 45 to 65 with acute or convalescent COVID-19. The CDR3 spells CASRTSGRSDTQYF. The CDR3 nucleotides are TGTGCCAGTAGGACTAGCGGGAGGTCAGATACGCAGTATTTT.